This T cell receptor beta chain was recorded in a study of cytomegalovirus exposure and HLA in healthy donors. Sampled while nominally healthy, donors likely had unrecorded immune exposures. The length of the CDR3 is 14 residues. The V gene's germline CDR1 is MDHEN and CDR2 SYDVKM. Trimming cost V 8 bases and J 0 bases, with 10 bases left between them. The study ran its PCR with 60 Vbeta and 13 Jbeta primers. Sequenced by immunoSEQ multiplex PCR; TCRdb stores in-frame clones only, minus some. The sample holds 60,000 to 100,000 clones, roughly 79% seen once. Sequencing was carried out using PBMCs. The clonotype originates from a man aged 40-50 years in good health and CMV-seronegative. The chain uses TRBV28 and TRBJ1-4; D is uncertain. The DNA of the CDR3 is TGTGCCAGCTGTACTATTGCAACTAATGAAAAACTGTTTTTT. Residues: CASCTIATNEKLFF.